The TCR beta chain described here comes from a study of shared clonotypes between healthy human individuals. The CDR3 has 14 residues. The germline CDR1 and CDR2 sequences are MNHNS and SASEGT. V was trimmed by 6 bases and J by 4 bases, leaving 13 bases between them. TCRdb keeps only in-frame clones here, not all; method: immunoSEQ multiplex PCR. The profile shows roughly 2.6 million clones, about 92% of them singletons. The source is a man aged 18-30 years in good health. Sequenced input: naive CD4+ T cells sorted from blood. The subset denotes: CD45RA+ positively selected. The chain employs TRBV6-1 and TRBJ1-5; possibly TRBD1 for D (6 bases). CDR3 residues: CASSHGQLNQPQHF. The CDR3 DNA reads TGTGCCAGCAGCCACGGACAGCTGAATCAGCCCCAGCATTTT.